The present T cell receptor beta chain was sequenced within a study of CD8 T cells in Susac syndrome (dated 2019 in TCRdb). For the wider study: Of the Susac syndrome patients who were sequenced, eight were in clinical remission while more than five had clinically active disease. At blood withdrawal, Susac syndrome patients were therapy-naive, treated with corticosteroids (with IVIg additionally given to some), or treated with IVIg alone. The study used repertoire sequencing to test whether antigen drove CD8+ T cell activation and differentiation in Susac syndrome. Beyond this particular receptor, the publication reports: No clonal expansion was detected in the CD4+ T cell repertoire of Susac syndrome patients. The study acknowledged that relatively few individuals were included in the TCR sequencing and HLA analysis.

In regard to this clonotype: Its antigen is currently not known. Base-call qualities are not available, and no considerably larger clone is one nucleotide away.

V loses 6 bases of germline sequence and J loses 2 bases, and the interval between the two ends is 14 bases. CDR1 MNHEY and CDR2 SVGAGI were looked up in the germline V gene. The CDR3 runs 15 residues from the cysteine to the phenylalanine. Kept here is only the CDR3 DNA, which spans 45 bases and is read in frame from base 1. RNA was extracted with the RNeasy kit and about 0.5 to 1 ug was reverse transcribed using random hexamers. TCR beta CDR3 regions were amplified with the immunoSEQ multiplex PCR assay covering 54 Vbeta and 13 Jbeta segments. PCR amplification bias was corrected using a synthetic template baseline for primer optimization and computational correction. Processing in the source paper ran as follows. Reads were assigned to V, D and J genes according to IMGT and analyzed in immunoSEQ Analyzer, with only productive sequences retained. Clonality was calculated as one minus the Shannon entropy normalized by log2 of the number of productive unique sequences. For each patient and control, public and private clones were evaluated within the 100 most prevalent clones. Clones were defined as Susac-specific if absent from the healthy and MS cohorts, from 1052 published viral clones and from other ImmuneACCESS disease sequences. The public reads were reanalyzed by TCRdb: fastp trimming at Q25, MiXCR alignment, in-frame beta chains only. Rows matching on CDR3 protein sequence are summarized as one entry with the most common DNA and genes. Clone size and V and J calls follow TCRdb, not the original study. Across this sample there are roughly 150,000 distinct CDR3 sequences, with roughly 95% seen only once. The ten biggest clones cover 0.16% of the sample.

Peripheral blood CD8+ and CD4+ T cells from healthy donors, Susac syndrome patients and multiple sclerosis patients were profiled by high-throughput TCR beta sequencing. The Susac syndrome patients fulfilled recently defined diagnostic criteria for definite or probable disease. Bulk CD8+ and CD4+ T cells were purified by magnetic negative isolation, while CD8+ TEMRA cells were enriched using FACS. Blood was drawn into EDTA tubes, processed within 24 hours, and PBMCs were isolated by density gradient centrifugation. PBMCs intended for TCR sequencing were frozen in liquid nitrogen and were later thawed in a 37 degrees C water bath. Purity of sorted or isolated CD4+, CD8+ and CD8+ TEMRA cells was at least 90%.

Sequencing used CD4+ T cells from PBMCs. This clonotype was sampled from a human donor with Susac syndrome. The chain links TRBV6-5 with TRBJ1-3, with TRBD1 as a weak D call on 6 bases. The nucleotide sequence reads TGTGCCAGCAGCGGCACAGGGACGGCTGGAAACACCATATATTTT. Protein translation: CASSGTGTAGNTIYF.